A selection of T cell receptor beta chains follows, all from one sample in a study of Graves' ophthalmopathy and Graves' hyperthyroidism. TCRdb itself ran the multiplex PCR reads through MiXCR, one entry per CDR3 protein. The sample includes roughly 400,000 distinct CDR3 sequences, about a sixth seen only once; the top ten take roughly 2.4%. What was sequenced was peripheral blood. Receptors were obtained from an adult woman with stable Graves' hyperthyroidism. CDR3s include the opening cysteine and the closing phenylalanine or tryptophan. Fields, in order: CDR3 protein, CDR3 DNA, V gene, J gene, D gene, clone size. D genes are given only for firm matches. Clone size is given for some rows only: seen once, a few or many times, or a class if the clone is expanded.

CDR3 protein: CASSLGTGKRSGANVLTF; CDR3 DNA: TGTGCCAGCAGCCTCGGGACAGGGAAAAGGTCTGGGGCCAACGTCCTGACTTTC; V gene: TRBV11-1; J gene: TRBJ2-6; D gene: TRBD1; clone size: -
CDR3 protein: CASSLGSLGGRSNQPQHF; CDR3 DNA: TGTGCCAGCAGTCTAGGGTCTTTAGGTGGGCGAAGCAATCAGCCCCAGCATTTT; V gene: TRBV12-3/TRBV12-4; J gene: TRBJ1-5; D gene: -; clone size: many
CDR3 protein: CASSQRQGEAYEQYF; CDR3 DNA: TGCGCCAGCAGCCAACGACAGGGGGAGGCCTACGAGCAGTACTTC; V gene: TRBV5-1; J gene: TRBJ2-7; D gene: TRBD1; clone size: many
CDR3 protein: CASNIILRGGSGELFF; CDR3 DNA: TGTGCCAGCAACATTATATTGAGGGGGGGCTCCGGGGAGCTGTTTTTT; V gene: TRBV28; J gene: TRBJ2-2; D gene: -; clone size: few
CDR3 protein: CASRYPGAHGYTF; CDR3 DNA: TGTGCCAGCAGATATCCGGGGGCGCATGGCTACACCTTC; V gene: TRBV12-3/TRBV12-4; J gene: TRBJ1-2; D gene: -; clone size: many
CDR3 protein: CASSRTGTYEQYF; CDR3 DNA: TGTGCCAGCAGCCGAACAGGGACCTACGAGCAGTACTTC; V gene: TRBV10-1; J gene: TRBJ2-7; D gene: -; clone size: many
CDR3 protein: CASSDDRHSQETQYF; CDR3 DNA: TGTGCCAGCAGCGACGACAGGCACTCTCAAGAGACCCAGTACTTC; V gene: TRBV5-8; J gene: TRBJ2-5; D gene: -; clone size: -
CDR3 protein: CSARGGTSGNTGELFF; CDR3 DNA: TGCAGTGCTAGAGGGGGAACTAGCGGGAACACCGGGGAGCTGTTTTTT; V gene: TRBV20-1; J gene: TRBJ2-2; D gene: TRBD2; clone size: many
CDR3 protein: CASSKTTGPGANVLTF; CDR3 DNA: TGCGCCAGCAGCAAAACCACAGGGCCTGGGGCCAACGTCCTGACTTTC; V gene: TRBV5-1; J gene: TRBJ2-6; D gene: -; clone size: -
CDR3 protein: CASSQDGQGTYEQYF; CDR3 DNA: TGCGCCAGCAGCCAAGATGGGCAGGGAACCTACGAGCAGTACTTC; V gene: TRBV4-1; J gene: TRBJ2-7; D gene: -; clone size: many
CDR3 protein: CSATPGLPTRGYEQYF; CDR3 DNA: TGCAGTGCTACCCCGGGACTTCCAACCCGCGGCTACGAGCAGTACTTC; V gene: TRBV20-1; J gene: TRBJ2-7; D gene: -; clone size: many
CDR3 protein: CASSLSRHDRTDTQYF; CDR3 DNA: TGTGCCAGCAGTTTGTCTCGTCACGATCGCACAGATACGCAGTATTTT; V gene: TRBV6-2/TRBV6-3; J gene: TRBJ2-3; D gene: -; clone size: many
CDR3 protein: CASSGLATTGELFF; CDR3 DNA: TGTGCCAGTAGCGGACTAGCGACAACCGGGGAGCTGTTTTTT; V gene: TRBV19; J gene: TRBJ2-2; D gene: TRBD2; clone size: few
CDR3 protein: CASSQIDRPNTEAFF; CDR3 DNA: TGTGCCAGCAGCCAAATAGACAGACCGAACACTGAAGCTTTCTTT; V gene: TRBV4-2; J gene: TRBJ1-1; D gene: -; clone size: many
CDR3 protein: CASRRGDSTDTQYF; CDR3 DNA: TGTGCCAGCAGGAGGGGGGACAGCACAGATACGCAGTATTTT; V gene: TRBV6-1; J gene: TRBJ2-3; D gene: -; clone size: few
CDR3 protein: CAWSVLRAGGQETQYF; CDR3 DNA: TGTGCCTGGAGTGTACTCCGAGCGGGGGGACAAGAGACCCAGTACTTC; V gene: TRBV30; J gene: TRBJ2-5; D gene: TRBD2; clone size: once
CDR3 protein: CASSSTGYDQPQHF; CDR3 DNA: TGTGCCAGCAGCTCCACAGGGTACGATCAGCCCCAGCATTTT; V gene: TRBV28; J gene: TRBJ1-5; D gene: -; clone size: many
CDR3 protein: CASSFTSAGGVYTF; CDR3 DNA: TGTGCCAGCAGCTTCACATCTGCAGGGGGCGTCTACACCTTC; V gene: TRBV5-4; J gene: TRBJ1-2; D gene: TRBD1; clone size: many
CDR3 protein: CASRTGTHELSYEQYF; CDR3 DNA: TGTGCCAGCAGAACCGGGACACACGAGCTTTCCTACGAGCAGTACTTC; V gene: TRBV11-1; J gene: TRBJ2-7; D gene: -; clone size: -
CDR3 protein: CASIGGETQYF; CDR3 DNA: TGTGCCAGCATTGGGGGAGAGACCCAGTACTTC; V gene: TRBV2; J gene: TRBJ2-5; D gene: -; clone size: -
CDR3 protein: CASSEGTGMGYEQYF; CDR3 DNA: TGTGCCAGCAGCGAAGGGACAGGGATGGGCTACGAGCAGTACTTC; V gene: TRBV9; J gene: TRBJ2-7; D gene: TRBD1; clone size: -
CDR3 protein: CASTKKGGLGETQYF; CDR3 DNA: TGTGCCAGTACAAAAAAAGGGGGGCTGGGTGAGACCCAGTACTTC; V gene: TRBV19; J gene: TRBJ2-5; D gene: -; clone size: -
CDR3 protein: CASSAPRITAFELNYTF; CDR3 DNA: TGTGCCAGCAGCGCCCCGAGAATTACAGCCTTCGAGTTGAACTACACCTTC; V gene: TRBV9; J gene: TRBJ1-2; D gene: -; clone size: few
CDR3 protein: CASRRGLEEAEAFF; CDR3 DNA: TGTGCCAGCAGACGTGGCTTGGAAGAGGCTGAAGCTTTCTTT; V gene: TRBV7-2; J gene: TRBJ1-1; D gene: -; clone size: many
CDR3 protein: CASSLALGDSGNTIYF; CDR3 DNA: TGTGCCAGCAGCTTAGCGCTCGGAGACTCTGGAAACACCATATATTTT; V gene: TRBV7-6; J gene: TRBJ1-3; D gene: -; clone size: many
CDR3 protein: CAQDRGDTEAFF; CDR3 DNA: TGTGCCCAGGACAGGGGAGACACTGAAGCTTTCTTT; V gene: TRBV30; J gene: TRBJ1-1; D gene: TRBD1; clone size: few
CDR3 protein: CASSPGTIGKTQYF; CDR3 DNA: TGTGCCAGCAGCCCGGGGACTATCGGAAAGACCCAGTACTTC; V gene: TRBV7-2; J gene: TRBJ2-5; D gene: TRBD2; clone size: -
CDR3 protein: CATGASGMGETQYF; CDR3 DNA: TGTGCCACCGGGGCTAGCGGGATGGGGGAGACCCAGTACTTC; V gene: TRBV15; J gene: TRBJ2-5; D gene: TRBD2; clone size: many
CDR3 protein: CASSPQGGPYEQYF; CDR3 DNA: TGTGCCAGCAGCCCTCAAGGGGGGCCTTACGAGCAGTACTTC; V gene: TRBV11-2; J gene: TRBJ2-7; D gene: -; clone size: many
CDR3 protein: CASSQFGVNQPQHF; CDR3 DNA: TGTGCCAGCAGCCAATTCGGCGTTAATCAGCCCCAGCATTTT; V gene: TRBV16; J gene: TRBJ1-5; D gene: -; clone size: many
CDR3 protein: CASSPWSSYGYTF; CDR3 DNA: TGTGCCAGCTCACCATGGAGCAGCTATGGCTACACCTTC; V gene: TRBV18; J gene: TRBJ1-2; D gene: -; clone size: -
CDR3 protein: CATSPPTLAGTETQYF; CDR3 DNA: TGTGCCACCAGTCCCCCAACGCTAGCGGGAACGGAGACCCAGTACTTC; V gene: TRBV24-1; J gene: TRBJ2-5; D gene: TRBD2; clone size: many
CDR3 protein: CASSMGLAAYEQYF; CDR3 DNA: TGTGCCAGCAGTATGGGACTAGCGGCCTACGAGCAGTACTTC; V gene: TRBV6-2/TRBV6-3; J gene: TRBJ2-7; D gene: TRBD2; clone size: many
CDR3 protein: CASSQAQPQHF; CDR3 DNA: TGTGCCAGCAGCCAGGCCCAGCCCCAGCATTTT; V gene: TRBV28; J gene: TRBJ1-5; D gene: -; clone size: many
CDR3 protein: CASSSVGLADYEQYF; CDR3 DNA: TGTGCCAGCAGCTCGGTAGGACTAGCCGACTACGAGCAGTACTTC; V gene: TRBV7-2; J gene: TRBJ2-7; D gene: TRBD2; clone size: many
CDR3 protein: CASNRGLAGPKDIKYF; CDR3 DNA: TGTGCCAGCAACCGCGGACTAGCGGGACCCAAGGACATTAAGTACTTC; V gene: TRBV28; J gene: TRBJ2-4; D gene: TRBD2; clone size: few
CDR3 protein: CASSTGPVETQYF; CDR3 DNA: TGTGCCAGCAGCACGGGGCCCGTGGAGACCCAGTACTTC; V gene: TRBV2; J gene: TRBJ2-5; D gene: -; clone size: many
CDR3 protein: CSAPPFGDIQYF; CDR3 DNA: TGCAGTGCTCCTCCTTTCGGAGACATTCAGTACTTC; V gene: TRBV20-1; J gene: TRBJ2-4; D gene: -; clone size: few
CDR3 protein: CASSRAGGNTIYF; CDR3 DNA: TGTGCCAGCAGTCGGGCAGGGGGAAACACCATATATTTT; V gene: TRBV12-3/TRBV12-4; J gene: TRBJ1-3; D gene: -; clone size: -
CDR3 protein: CATSDTTGIHGYTF; CDR3 DNA: TGTGCCACCAGTGACACCACAGGGATACATGGCTACACCTTC; V gene: TRBV24-1; J gene: TRBJ1-2; D gene: -; clone size: many
CDR3 protein: CASSLQGLLQETQYF; CDR3 DNA: TGTGCCAGCTCACTACAGGGGCTTCTACAAGAGACCCAGTACTTC; V gene: TRBV18; J gene: TRBJ2-5; D gene: TRBD1; clone size: many